This TCR beta chain was captured in a study of cytotoxic CD8 clonotypes in ibrutinib-treated CLL. Study-wide background: Responses: around 24 partial, 2 complete; after median around 64 months, around 14 stayed remitted, some twelve progressed. Study-wide findings and caveats: Public clonotypes, an uncommon group, contracted or remained stable on treatment.

This clone came up a few times. Its antigen is as yet unknown. CDR1 and CDR2 (germline): SGHTA, FQGNSA. Deletions cut 5 bases from V and 15 bases from J, with 17 bases between. This CDR3 contains 13 residues. Assay used: immunoSEQ multiplex PCR; TCRdb lists only in-frame clones, some missing. The data contain fewer than 30,000 clones, roughly 69% of them singletons. The receptor comes from a human donor with chronic lymphocytic leukemia. The genes are TRBV7-2 and TRBJ1-6, with TRBD1 as a possible D gene (6 bases). This material consisted of PBMCs, taken at disease progression, from a patient treated with ibrutinib. In DNA form, the CDR3 reads TGTGCCAGCAGCCCCCGGGACACGGCCCACCTCCACTTT. Protein product: CASSPRDTAHLHF.